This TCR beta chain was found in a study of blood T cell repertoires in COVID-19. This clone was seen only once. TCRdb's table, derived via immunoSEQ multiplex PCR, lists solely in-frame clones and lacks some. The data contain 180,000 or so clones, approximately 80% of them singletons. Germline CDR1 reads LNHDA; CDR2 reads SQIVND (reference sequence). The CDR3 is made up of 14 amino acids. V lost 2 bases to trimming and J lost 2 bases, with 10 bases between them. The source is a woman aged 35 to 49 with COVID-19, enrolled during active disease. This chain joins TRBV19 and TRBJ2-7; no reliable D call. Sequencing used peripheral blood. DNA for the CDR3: TGTGCCAGTAGTATAAAACTCCCTACCTACGAGCAGTACTTC. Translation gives CASSIKLPTYEQYF.